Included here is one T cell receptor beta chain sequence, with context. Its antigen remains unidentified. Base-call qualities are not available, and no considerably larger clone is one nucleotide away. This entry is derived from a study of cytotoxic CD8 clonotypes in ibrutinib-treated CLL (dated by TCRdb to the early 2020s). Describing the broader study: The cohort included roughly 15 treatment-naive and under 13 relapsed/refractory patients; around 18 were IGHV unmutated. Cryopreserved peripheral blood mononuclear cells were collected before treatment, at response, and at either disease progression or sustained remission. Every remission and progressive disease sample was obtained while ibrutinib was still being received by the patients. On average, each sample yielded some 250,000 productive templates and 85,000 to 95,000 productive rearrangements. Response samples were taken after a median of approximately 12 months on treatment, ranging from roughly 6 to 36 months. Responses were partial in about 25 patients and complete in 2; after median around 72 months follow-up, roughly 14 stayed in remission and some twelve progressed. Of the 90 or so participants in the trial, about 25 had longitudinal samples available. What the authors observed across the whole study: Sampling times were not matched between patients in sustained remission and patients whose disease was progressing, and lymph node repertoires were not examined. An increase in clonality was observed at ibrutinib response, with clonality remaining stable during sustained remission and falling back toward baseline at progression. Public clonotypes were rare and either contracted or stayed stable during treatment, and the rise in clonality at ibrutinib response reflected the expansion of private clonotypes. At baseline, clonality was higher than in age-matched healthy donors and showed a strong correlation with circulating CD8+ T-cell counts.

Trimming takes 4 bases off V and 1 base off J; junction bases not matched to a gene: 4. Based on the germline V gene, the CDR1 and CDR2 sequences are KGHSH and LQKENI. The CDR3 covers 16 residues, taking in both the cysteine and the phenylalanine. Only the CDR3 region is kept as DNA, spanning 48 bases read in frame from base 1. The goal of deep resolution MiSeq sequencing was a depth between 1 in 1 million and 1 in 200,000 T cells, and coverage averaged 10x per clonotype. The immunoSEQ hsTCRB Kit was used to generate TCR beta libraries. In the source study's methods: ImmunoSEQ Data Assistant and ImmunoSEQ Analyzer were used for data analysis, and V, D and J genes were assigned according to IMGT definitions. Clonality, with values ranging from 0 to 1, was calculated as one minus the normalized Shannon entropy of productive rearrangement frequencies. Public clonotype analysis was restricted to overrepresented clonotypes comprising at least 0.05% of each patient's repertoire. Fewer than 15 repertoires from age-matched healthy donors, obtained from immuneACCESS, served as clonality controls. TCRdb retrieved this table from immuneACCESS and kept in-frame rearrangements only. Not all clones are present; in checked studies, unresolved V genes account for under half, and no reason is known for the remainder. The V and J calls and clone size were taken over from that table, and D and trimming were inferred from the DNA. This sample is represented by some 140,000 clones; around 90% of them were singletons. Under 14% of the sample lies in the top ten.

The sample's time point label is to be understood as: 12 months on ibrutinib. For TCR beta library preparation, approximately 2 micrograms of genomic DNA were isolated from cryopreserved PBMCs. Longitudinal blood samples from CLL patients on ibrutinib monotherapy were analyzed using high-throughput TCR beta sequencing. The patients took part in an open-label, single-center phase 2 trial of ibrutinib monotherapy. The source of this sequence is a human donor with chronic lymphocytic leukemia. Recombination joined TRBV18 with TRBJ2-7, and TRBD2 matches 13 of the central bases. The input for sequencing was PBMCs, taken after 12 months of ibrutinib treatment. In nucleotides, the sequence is TGTGCCAGCTCACGAGGACTAGCGGGAGATTCCTACGAGCAGTACTTC. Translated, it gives CASSRGLAGDSYEQYF.